This T cell receptor (beta chain) is drawn from a study of CD8+CD57+ T cells in acquired aplastic anemia. Study summary: Healthy CD8+ samples averaged about 11 million reads. General study points: The number of CD8+ CDR3 sequences shared by patients and controls was fewer than 35.

Template material for TCR beta VDJ and CDR3 profiling consisted of genomic DNA. TCRdb re-derived calls from the reads in MiXCR, one entry per CDR3 protein. The data contain 150,000 to 200,000 distinct CDR3 sequences, roughly 63% of them singletons. Concerning this clonotype: What it binds is not known.

Losses at the gene ends were 1 base for V and 5 bases for J; bases not matched to a gene: 1. This CDR3 spans 14 amino acids. From germline, CDR1 is LNHNV and CDR2 YYDKDF (reference sequence). The genes are TRBV15 and TRBJ1-4; 7 bases agree with TRBD1. This sequence originates from a human donor in good health. The sequenced sample consisted of sorted CD4+, CD8+, or CD8+CD57+ T cells (not recorded which) from PBMCs. The CDR3 region is CATSRGQGNEKLFF. CDR3 sequence (DNA): TGTGCCACCAGCAGAGGACAGGGAAATGAAAAACTGTTTTTT.